This is a list of T cell receptor beta chains from one sample in a study of regulatory T cells in long-lasting Graves disease. TCRdb re-derived calls from the multiplex PCR reads in MiXCR, one entry per CDR3 protein. This table holds about 430,000 distinct CDR3 sequences, 21% found once. This specimen consisted of peripheral blood mononuclear cells (PBMCs), obtained when the disease was refractory, from a patient treated with antithyroid drugs. The receptors derive from a female donor with Graves disease. The CDR3 runs from the conserved cysteine through the conserved F or W. D genes are given only for firm matches. Clone size is shown for a subset of rows, as once, few, many or a class of expanded clone.

NA	18	TRBJ2-6	NA	TRBV3-1	TGTGCCAGCAGCCAAGTCGGCTCAACCCCCTCTGGGGCCAACGTCCTGACTTTC	CASSQVGSTPSGANVLTF
NA	15	TRBJ2-2	few	TRBV7-8	TGTGCCAGCAGCGTCGACAGGTTAGACACCGGGGAGCTGTTTTTT	CASSVDRLDTGELFF
TRBD2	16	TRBJ2-1	NA	TRBV3-1	TGTGCCAGCAGCCAAAACGCAGCGGGAGCGGGGGATGAGCAGTTCTTC	CASSQNAAGAGDEQFF
NA	16	TRBJ2-1	few	TRBV15	TGTGCCACCAGCAGCCCCAGTCAGGGTCCCAACAATGAGCAGTTCTTC	CATSSPSQGPNNEQFF
NA	12	TRBJ2-7	many	TRBV3-1	TGTGCCAGCAGCCAAGACCCGTCCGAGCAGTACTTC	CASSQDPSEQYF
NA	13	TRBJ2-7	many	TRBV28	TGTGCCAGCAGTTTAGTCCCACAGAGCGAGCAGTACTTC	CASSLVPQSEQYF
NA	14	TRBJ2-5	NA	TRBV7-2	TGTGCCAGCAGCCTTGATCTATTACAAGAGACCCAGTACTTC	CASSLDLLQETQYF
NA	15	TRBJ2-5	NA	TRBV4-1	TGCGCCAGCAGCCAAGCTGGCAAAGGTCAAGAGACCCAGCACTTC	CASSQAGKGQETQHF
NA	13	TRBJ2-2	NA	TRBV11-2	TGTGCCAGCAGCCCGCGGTTCACCGGGGAGCTGTTTTTT	CASSPRFTGELFF
TRBD1	15	TRBJ2-5	many	TRBV19	TGTGCCAGTAGTATAGATGGGACAGCTTTTCAGACCCAGTACTTC	CASSIDGTAFQTQYF
TRBD1	15	TRBJ1-5	NA	TRBV18	TGTGCCAGCTCACCGTGGCAGGGGGGCAATCAGCCCCAGCATTTT	CASSPWQGGNQPQHF
TRBD1	14	TRBJ2-7	many	TRBV29-1	TGCAGCGTGGACCGGGCGGGACAGGGTAACGAGCAGTACTTC	CSVDRAGQGNEQYF
NA	14	TRBJ1-3	NA	TRBV29-1	TGCAGCGCCTCGGACACCATTAGAGGAAACACCATATATTTT	CSASDTIRGNTIYF
TRBD2	14	TRBJ2-3	NA	TRBV12-3/TRBV12-4	TGTGCCAGCAGTTTGACCGGGAGGGCAGATACGCAGTATTTT	CASSLTGRADTQYF
TRBD2	15	TRBJ2-7	few	TRBV20-1	TGCAGTGCTCCCGCTAGCGGGAGAAGTCCCTACGAGCAGTACTTC	CSAPASGRSPYEQYF
NA	15	TRBJ2-7	many	TRBV27	TGTGCCAGCAGTTTATCGAATGCAGTCTCCTACGAGCAGTACTTC	CASSLSNAVSYEQYF
TRBD1	15	TRBJ1-2	many	TRBV28	TGTGCCAGCAGTCGTACCTGGACAGGCGCCGGATACTACACCTTC	CASSRTWTGAGYYTF
TRBD1	13	TRBJ1-1	few	TRBV20-1	TGCAGTGCTCCCAGGGGGCGAGACACTGAAGCTTTCTTT	CSAPRGRDTEAFF
NA	14	TRBJ1-2	many	TRBV10-3	TGTGCCATCAGTCGACAGGACGACCTCTATGGCTACACCTTC	CAISRQDDLYGYTF
NA	16	TRBJ2-2	many	TRBV11-2	TGTGCCAGCAGCGCGAGAGCCGGGGTCAACACCGGGGAGCTGTTTTTT	CASSARAGVNTGELFF
NA	15	TRBJ1-1	NA	TRBV7-8	TGTGCCAGCAGCTTTCCGGGGGTGAGGAACACTGAAGCTTTCTTT	CASSFPGVRNTEAFF
TRBD1	16	TRBJ1-6	many	TRBV12-3/TRBV12-4	TGTGCCAGCACCCAAGCGGGACAGGGGAGGAATTCACCCCTCCACTTT	CASTQAGQGRNSPLHF
TRBD2	14	TRBJ2-7	NA	TRBV18	TGTGCCAGCTCACCGGGGGGGAGTTTCTACGAGCAGTACTTC	CASSPGGSFYEQYF
NA	14	TRBJ2-5	few	TRBV27	TGTGCCAGCAGTTCTAACTCCCTCCGGAAGACCCAGTACTTC	CASSSNSLRKTQYF
NA	16	TRBJ1-1	NA	TRBV2	TGTGCCAGCAGTGAAGCGCAGGGCTGGGTGAACACTGAAGCTTTCTTT	CASSEAQGWVNTEAFF
NA	13	TRBJ1-1	many	TRBV6-5	TGTGCCAGCAGTTACCCGGGTGTGCTTGAAGCTTTCTTT	CASSYPGVLEAFF
NA	12	TRBJ1-2	many	TRBV20-1	TGCAGTGCCTCCGGGGCCTCGGGAGGCTACACCTTC	CSASGASGGYTF
NA	14	TRBJ1-1	NA	TRBV19	TGTGCCAGTAGTATAGGTTTCCCGAACACTGAAGCTTTCTTT	CASSIGFPNTEAFF
TRBD2	18	TRBJ2-2	few	TRBV5-6	TGTGCCAGCAGCCCCGGGTGCGGAGCTAGCGGAAAAACCGGGGAGCTGTTTTTT	CASSPGCGASGKTGELFF
TRBD2	15	TRBJ2-7	many	TRBV6-1	TGTGCCGGGCGTGGGACTAGCGGGAGCTCCTACGAGCAGTACTTC	CAGRGTSGSSYEQYF
NA	13	TRBJ2-1	NA	TRBV20-1	TGCAGTGCTAGTCGGGGAACCTACAATGAGCAGTTCTTC	CSASRGTYNEQFF
NA	12	TRBJ2-7	many	TRBV12-3/TRBV12-4	TGTGCCAGCAGCCAGACGACCTACGAGCAGTACTTC	CASSQTTYEQYF
NA	15	TRBJ2-7	few	TRBV28	TGTGCCAGCAGCAAGCTTAACAGGTACCCCTACGAGCAGTACTTC	CASSKLNRYPYEQYF
TRBD1	15	TRBJ2-2	NA	TRBV24-1	TGTGCCACCAGTGAAGGACAGGCCAACACCGGGGAGCTGTTTTTT	CATSEGQANTGELFF
NA	13	TRBJ2-5	many	TRBV7-9	TGTGCCAGCAGCCCCAATGGGCAAGAGACCCAGTACTTC	CASSPNGQETQYF
NA	18	TRBJ2-6	NA	TRBV6-2/TRBV6-3	TGTGCCAGCAGTTCCCCTGGGGGGGGCTGGTCTGGGGCCAACGTCCTGACTTTC	CASSSPGGGWSGANVLTF
TRBD2	17	TRBJ2-1	NA	TRBV11-2	TGTGCCAGCAGCTTACGGCGGGAGACGGGGGGTTCCAATGAGCAGTTCTTC	CASSLRRETGGSNEQFF
TRBD2	14	TRBJ2-7	many	TRBV6-1	TGTGCCAGCAGTCCTGTAGCGGGCCTCTACGAGCAGTACTTC	CASSPVAGLYEQYF
TRBD2	16	TRBJ2-1	few	TRBV2	TGTGCCAGCAGAGGACATCTAGCGGGAGGGACAAATGAGCAGTTCTTC	CASRGHLAGGTNEQFF
TRBD2	18	TRBJ2-2	NA	TRBV7-9	TGTGCCAGCAGCCCCGGGACTAGCGGGAGCCAGAACACCGGGGAGCTGTTTTTT	CASSPGTSGSQNTGELFF
TRBD2	17	TRBJ2-3	few	TRBV5-8	TGTGCCAGCAGCCCAGGACTAGCGGGCCTTAGGACAGATACGCAGTATTTT	CASSPGLAGLRTDTQYF
NA	17	TRBJ2-7	NA	TRBV18	TGTGCCAGCTCACCACTATCGGCAGGCCAAGGCTCCTACGAGCAGTACTTC	CASSPLSAGQGSYEQYF
TRBD2	16	TRBJ2-7	many	TRBV6-5	TGTGCCAGCAGTTACCGAAGCGGGATTACCCACTACGAGCAGTACTTC	CASSYRSGITHYEQYF
NA	12	TRBJ1-2	NA	TRBV9	TGTGCCTGCAGCGACCCACCCTATGGCTACACCTTC	CACSDPPYGYTF
NA	14	TRBJ2-7	NA	TRBV5-6	TGTGCCAGCACTCCCGGCGGGATCTCCTACGAGCAGTACTTC	CASTPGGISYEQYF
NA	16	TRBJ2-5	many	TRBV12-3/TRBV12-4	TGTGCCAGCAGTTCCCTCACTGCCGGGGCGCAAGAGACCCAGTACTTC	CASSSLTAGAQETQYF
NA	12	TRBJ2-5	many	TRBV28	TGTGCCAGCAGTTCGAGGCGGGAGACCCAGTACTTC	CASSSRRETQYF
NA	15	TRBJ1-5	NA	TRBV19	TGTGCCAGTAGTATTCGATGGGGGCCCCATCAGCCCCAGCATTTT	CASSIRWGPHQPQHF
TRBD1	16	TRBJ1-3	NA	TRBV6-2/TRBV6-3	TGTGCCAGCAGTGAACAGGGGACAGTCTCTGGAAACACCATATATTTT	CASSEQGTVSGNTIYF
NA	14	TRBJ2-2	NA	TRBV3-1	TGTGCCAGCAGCCAAGGGAGGCGGACCGGGGAGCTGTTTTTT	CASSQGRRTGELFF
NA	13	TRBJ2-5	many	TRBV7-8	TGTGCCAGCAGCTTTCAGGGGTCGGAGACCCAGTACTTC	CASSFQGSETQYF
NA	13	TRBJ2-3	NA	TRBV20-1	TGCAGTGCTGGACCGCCCGGAGGGGATACGCAGTATTTT	CSAGPPGGDTQYF
NA	16	TRBJ1-6	NA	TRBV4-2	TGTGCCAGCAGGGACCGGGAGAGCTCCTATAATTCACCCCTCCACTTT	CASRDRESSYNSPLHF
TRBD1	14	TRBJ1-2	few	TRBV7-3	TGTGCCAGCAGCCCCGCCGGGACAGGGAGCGGCTACACCTTC	CASSPAGTGSGYTF
TRBD1	17	TRBJ1-5	NA	TRBV5-6	TGTGCCAGCAGCTTGTGGAACGGACAGGGGAGCAATCAGCCCCAGCATTTT	CASSLWNGQGSNQPQHF